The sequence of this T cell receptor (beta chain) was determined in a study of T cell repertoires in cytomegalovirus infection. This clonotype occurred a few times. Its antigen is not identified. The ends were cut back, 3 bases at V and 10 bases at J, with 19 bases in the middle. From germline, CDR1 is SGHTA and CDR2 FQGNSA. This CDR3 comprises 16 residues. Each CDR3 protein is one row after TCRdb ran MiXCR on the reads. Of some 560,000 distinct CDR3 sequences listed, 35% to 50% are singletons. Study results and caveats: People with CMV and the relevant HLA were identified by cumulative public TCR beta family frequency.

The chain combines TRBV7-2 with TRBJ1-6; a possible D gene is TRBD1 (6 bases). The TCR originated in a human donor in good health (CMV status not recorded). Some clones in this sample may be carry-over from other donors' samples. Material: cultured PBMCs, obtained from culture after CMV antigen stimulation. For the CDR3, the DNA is TGTGCCAGCAGCTTGACGGGCCTCCCGAGGGGGTCACCCCTCCACTTT. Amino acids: CASSLTGLPRGSPLHF.